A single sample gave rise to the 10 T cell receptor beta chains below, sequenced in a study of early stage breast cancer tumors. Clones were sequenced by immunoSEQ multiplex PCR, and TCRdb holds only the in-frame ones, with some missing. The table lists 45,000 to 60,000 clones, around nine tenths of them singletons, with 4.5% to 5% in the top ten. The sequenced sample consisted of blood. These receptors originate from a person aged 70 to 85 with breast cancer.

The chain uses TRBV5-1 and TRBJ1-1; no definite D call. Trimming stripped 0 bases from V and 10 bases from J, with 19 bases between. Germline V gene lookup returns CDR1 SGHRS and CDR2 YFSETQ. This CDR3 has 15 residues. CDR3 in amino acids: CASSLERPREVGAFF. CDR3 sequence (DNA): TGCGCCAGCAGCTTGGAACGGCCCCGAGAGGTTGGAGCTTTCTTT.

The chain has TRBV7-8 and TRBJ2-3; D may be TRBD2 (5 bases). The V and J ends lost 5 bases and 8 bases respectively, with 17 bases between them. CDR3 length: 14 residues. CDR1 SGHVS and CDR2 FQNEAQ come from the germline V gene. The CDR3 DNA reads TGTGCCAGCAGCATAAGGACTGCCTCTAGTACGCAGTATTTT. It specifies CASSIRTASSTQYF.

The CDR3 loop is CAISESGQGELFF. CDR3 nucleotides: TGTGCCATCAGTGAGTCAGGACAGGGGGAACTGTTTTTT. This chain uses TRBV10-3 with TRBJ1-4, with 10 bases aligning to TRBD1. CDR1 and CDR2 from the germline V gene are ENHRY and SYGVKD. CDR3 length: 13 residues. The V and J ends lost 0 bases and 12 bases, in that order; junction bases with no gene match: 1.

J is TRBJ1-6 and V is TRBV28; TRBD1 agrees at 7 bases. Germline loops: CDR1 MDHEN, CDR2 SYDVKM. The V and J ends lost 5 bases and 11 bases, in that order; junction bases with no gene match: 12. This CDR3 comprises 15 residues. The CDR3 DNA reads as TGTGCCAGCAGTCCTGTGCAGGGGGTTAGTCCACCCCTCCACTTT. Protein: CASSPVQGVSPPLHF.

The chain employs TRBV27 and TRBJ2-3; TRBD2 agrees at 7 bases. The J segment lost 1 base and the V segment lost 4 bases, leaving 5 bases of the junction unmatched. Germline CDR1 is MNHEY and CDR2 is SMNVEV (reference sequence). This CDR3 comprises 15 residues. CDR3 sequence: CASSSRRGGTDTQYF. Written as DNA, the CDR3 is TGTGCCAGCAGTTCCCGCCGGGGGGGCACAGATACGCAGTATTTT.

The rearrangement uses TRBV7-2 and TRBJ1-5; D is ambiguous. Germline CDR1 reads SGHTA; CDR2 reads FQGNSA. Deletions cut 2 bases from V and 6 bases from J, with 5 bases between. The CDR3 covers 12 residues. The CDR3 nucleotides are TGTGCCAGCAGCTTAAACGGTCAGCCCCAGCATTTT. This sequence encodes CASSLNGQPQHF.

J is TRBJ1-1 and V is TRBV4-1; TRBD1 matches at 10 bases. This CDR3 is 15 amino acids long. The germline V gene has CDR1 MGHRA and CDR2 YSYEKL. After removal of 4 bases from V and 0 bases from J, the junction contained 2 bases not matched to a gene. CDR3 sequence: CASSRGQGLNTEAFF. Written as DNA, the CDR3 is TGCGCCAGCAGCCGGGGACAGGGGTTGAACACTGAAGCTTTCTTT.

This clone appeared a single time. CDR3 sequence reads: CASRAGTDSSYEQYF. The CDR3 coding sequence is TGTGCCAGCAGGGCCGGGACAGACAGCTCCTACGAGCAGTACTTC. This chain connects TRBV6-1 to TRBJ2-7; TRBD1 matches at 7 bases. The CDR3 has 15 amino acids. Germline CDR1 MNHNS, CDR2 SASEGT. The ends lost 6 bases at V and 0 bases at J; junction bases unmatched: 8.

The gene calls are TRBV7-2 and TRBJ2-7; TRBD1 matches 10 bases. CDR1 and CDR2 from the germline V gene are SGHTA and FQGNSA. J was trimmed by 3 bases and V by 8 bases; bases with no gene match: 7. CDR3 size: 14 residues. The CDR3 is CASSRGQGFYEQYF. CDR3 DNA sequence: TGTGCCAGCTCCCGGGGACAGGGGTTCTACGAGCAGTACTTC.

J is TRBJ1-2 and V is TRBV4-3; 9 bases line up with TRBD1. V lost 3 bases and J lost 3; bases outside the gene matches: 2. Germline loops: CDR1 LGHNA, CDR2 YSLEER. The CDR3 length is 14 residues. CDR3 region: CASSHRTGDYGYTF. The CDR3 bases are TGCGCCAGCAGCCACCGGACAGGGGACTATGGCTACACCTTC.